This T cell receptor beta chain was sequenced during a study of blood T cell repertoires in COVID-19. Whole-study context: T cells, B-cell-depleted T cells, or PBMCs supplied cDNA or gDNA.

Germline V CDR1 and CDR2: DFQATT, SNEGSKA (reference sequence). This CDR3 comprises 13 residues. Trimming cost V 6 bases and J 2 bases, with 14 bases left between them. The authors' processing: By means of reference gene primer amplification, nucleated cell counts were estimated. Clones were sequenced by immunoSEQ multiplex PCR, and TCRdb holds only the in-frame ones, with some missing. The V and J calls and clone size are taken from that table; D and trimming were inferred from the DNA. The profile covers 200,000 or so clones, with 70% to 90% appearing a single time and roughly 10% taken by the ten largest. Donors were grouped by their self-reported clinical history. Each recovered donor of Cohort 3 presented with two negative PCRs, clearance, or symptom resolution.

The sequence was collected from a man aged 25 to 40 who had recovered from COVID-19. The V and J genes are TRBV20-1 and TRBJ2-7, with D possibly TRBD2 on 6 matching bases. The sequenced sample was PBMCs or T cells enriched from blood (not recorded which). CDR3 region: CSASSGNTYEQYF. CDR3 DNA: TGCAGTGCCAGTAGCGGAAACACCTACGAGCAGTACTTC.